A selection of T cell receptor beta chains follows, all from one sample in a study of cytomegalovirus exposure and HLA in healthy donors. Method: immunoSEQ multiplex PCR; TCRdb's copy keeps in-frame clones and lacks some. The table shows about 140,000 clones, with approximately 71% occurring only once. Sequenced input: PBMCs. These TCRs come from a man aged 40-55 years in good health and CMV-seronegative. CDR3s include the opening cysteine and the closing phenylalanine or tryptophan.

TRBV7-9 CAGASGYEQYF
TRBV7-3 CASSLKPGGYTF
TRBV6-1 CASDRDGLYEQYF
TRBV2 CASSAYRVSQETQYF
TRBV9 CASSLTGGPYNEQFF
TRBV30 CAGASGKADTQYF
TRBV28 CASLSQTGPWGYTF
TRBV5-4 CASSSGTGVSYNSPLHF
TRBV5-1 CASSPNPGQGAIGYNEQFF
TRBV30 CAWSVDRLVTEAFF
TRBV5-1 CASSVRGRDGEAFF
TRBV28 CASSQRYPYEQYF
TRBV28 CASTLLQGNQPQHF
TRBV27 CASRAVDRGNEKLFF
TRBV7-6 CASSLRGGTEAFF
TRBV4-1 CASSQDWSGGSGNTIYF
TRBV18 CASSPGQSNYGYTF
TRBV7-6 CASRGASGPYNEQFF
TRBV4-1 CASSQDWANQPQHF
TRBV7-3 CASSPASGGGETQYF
TRBV7-2 CASSPGTGTDTQYF
TRBV30 CAWGWEDRGNNYGYTF
TRBV6-5 CASSLGRGHTGELFF
TRBV5-1 CASSPGASNYGYTF
TRBV6-1 CASSEQGTWNQPQHF
TRBV6-6 CASTRGEGSNTGELFF
TRBV28 CASRSRDKTYYSNQPQHF
TRBV27 CASSLSGRGGLGETQYF
TRBV7-9 CSSSLLAGGGSYNEQFF
TRBV6-1 CASSPGLSNQPQHF
TRBV7-3 CASSLGGSETQYF
TRBV9 CASSSLGGSYNEQFF
TRBV4-1 CASSQDPPGTGGTEAFF
TRBV5-5 CASSQQWGYNYGYTF
TRBV6-4 CASRPKGQGGTEAFF
TRBV27 CASSNTGYGYTF
TRBV2 CASKADGQPQHF
TRBV11-3 CASSLGENYEQFF
TRBV6-4 CASSERGGPDTQYF